Following are 5 T cell receptor beta chains from one sample sequenced in a study of blood T cell repertoires in COVID-19. This table comes from immunoSEQ multiplex PCR, and its TCRdb copy is limited to in-frame clones, with some not included. The sample carries about 68,000 clones, approximately 85% recorded once. What was sequenced was peripheral blood. These receptors originate from a man aged 45-60 years with acute or convalescent COVID-19.

The sample holds a few counts of this clone. The chain is built from TRBV7-2 and TRBJ1-1; 8 nucleotides align to TRBD1. V lost 5 bases, J lost 4 bases, and 9 bases stayed unmatched. The CDR3 sequence is 15 residues long. Germline loops: CDR1 SGHTA, CDR2 FQGNSA. The CDR3, as DNA: TGTGCCAGCAGCCCTTGGACAGGGCGAGTCACTGAAGCTTTCTTT. This sequence encodes CASSPWTGRVTEAFF.

This chain uses TRBV7-8 with TRBJ1-2, with D tentatively TRBD1 (6 bases). V shed 0 bases and J shed 1 base, with 15 bases lying between them. Germline CDR1 reads SGHVS; CDR2 reads FQNEAQ. This CDR3 comprises 17 residues. The CDR3 sequence: CASSLAPGEGYNYGYTF. For the CDR3, the DNA is TGTGCCAGCAGCTTAGCTCCAGGGGAGGGATATAACTATGGCTACACCTTC. Full variable domain (missing parts from reference TRBV7-8 and TRBJ1-2): GAGVSQSPRYKVAKRGQDVALRCDPISGHVSLFWYQQALGQGPEFLTYFQNEAQLDKSGLPSDRFFAERPEGSVSTLKIQRTQQEDSAVYLCASSLAPGEGYNYGYTFGSGTRLTVV.

The V and J genes are TRBV5-1 and TRBJ2-7, with 7 bases that match TRBD1. The V and J ends lost 7 bases and 1 base, in that order; junction bases with no gene match: 17. The V gene's germline CDR1 is SGHRS and CDR2 YFSETQ. The CDR3 runs 17 residues. The CDR3 nucleotides read TGCGCCAGCCCATCCGCAAAAAACAGGGGCGTTTCCTACGAGCAGTACTTC. This gives the protein CASPSAKNRGVSYEQYF.

The chain couples TRBV10-3 to TRBJ2-5, with 7 bases matching TRBD2. Looked up from germline, CDR1 is ENHRY and CDR2 is SYGVKD. J gave up 3 bases and V 2 bases, and 0 bases lay outside the gene matches. The CDR3 contains 13 residues. The chain's CDR3 is CAISEAGEETQYF. CDR3 DNA: TGTGCCATCAGTGAGGCGGGGGAAGAGACCCAGTACTTC.

The CDR3 is CATSREPLAGTDTQYF. As DNA, the CDR3 is TGTGCCACCAGCAGAGAGCCACTAGCGGGCACAGATACGCAGTATTTT. The rearrangement uses TRBV15 and TRBJ2-3; TRBD2 matches at 8 bases. The CDR3 contains 16 residues. J was trimmed by 1 base and V by 0 bases; bases with no gene match: 3. Germline CDR1 reads LNHNV; CDR2 reads YYDKDF (reference sequence).